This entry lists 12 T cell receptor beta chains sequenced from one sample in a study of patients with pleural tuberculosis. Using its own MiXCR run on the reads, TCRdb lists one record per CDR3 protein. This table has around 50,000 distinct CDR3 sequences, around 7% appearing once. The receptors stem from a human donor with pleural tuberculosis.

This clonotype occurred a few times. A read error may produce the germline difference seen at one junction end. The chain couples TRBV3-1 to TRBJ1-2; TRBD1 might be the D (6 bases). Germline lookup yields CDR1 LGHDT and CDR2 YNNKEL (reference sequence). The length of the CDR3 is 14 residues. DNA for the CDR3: TGTGCCAGCACCCAAGGGGGGCTGCGGTATGGCTACACCTTC. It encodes CASTQGGLRYGYTF.

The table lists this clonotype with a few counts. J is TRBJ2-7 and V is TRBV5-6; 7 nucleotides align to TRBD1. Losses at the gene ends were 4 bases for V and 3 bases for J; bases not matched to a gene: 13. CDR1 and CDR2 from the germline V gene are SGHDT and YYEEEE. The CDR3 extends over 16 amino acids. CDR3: CASSTMTGLGYYEQYF. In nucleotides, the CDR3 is TGTGCCAGCAGCACCATGACAGGGTTGGGTTACTACGAGCAGTACTTC. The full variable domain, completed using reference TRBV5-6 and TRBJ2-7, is DAGVTQSPTHLIKTRGQQVTLRCSPKSGHDTVSWYQQALGQGPQFIFQYYEEEERQRGNFPDRFSGHQFPNYSSELNVNALLLGDSALYLCASSTMTGLGYYEQYFGPGTRLTVT.

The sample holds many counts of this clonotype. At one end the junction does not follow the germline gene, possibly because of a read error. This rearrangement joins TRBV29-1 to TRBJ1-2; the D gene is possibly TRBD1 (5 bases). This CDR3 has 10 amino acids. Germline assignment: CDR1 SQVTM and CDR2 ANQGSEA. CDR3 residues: CSVGGSGNLF. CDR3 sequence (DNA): TGCAGCGTTGGAGGATCAGGGAACCTCTTC.

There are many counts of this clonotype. CDR3 residues: CASSPGPNTGELFF. CDR3 sequence (DNA): TGTGCCAGCAGCCCAGGGCCGAACACCGGGGAGCTGTTTTTT. The J gene is TRBJ2-2, the V gene TRBV11-2, with D maybe TRBD1 (5 bases). Germline V CDR1 and CDR2: SGHAT, FQNNGV. V lost 5 bases and J 0 bases, leaving 7 bases between the germline ends. The CDR3 totals 14 residues. The complete variable domain, with remaining parts taken from reference TRBV11-2 and TRBJ2-2, reads EAGVAQSPRYKIIEKRQSVAFWCNPISGHATLYWYQQILGQGPKLLIQFQNNGVVDDSQLPKDRFSAERLKGVDSTLKIQPAKLEDSAVYLCASSPGPNTGELFFGEGSRLTVL.

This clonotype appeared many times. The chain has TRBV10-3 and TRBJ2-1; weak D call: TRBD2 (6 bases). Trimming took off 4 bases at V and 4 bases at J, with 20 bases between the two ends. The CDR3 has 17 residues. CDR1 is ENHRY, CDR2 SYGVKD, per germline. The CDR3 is CAISANAVADKYNEQFF. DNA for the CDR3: TGTGCCATCAGTGCGAATGCTGTAGCGGACAAATACAATGAGCAGTTCTTC.

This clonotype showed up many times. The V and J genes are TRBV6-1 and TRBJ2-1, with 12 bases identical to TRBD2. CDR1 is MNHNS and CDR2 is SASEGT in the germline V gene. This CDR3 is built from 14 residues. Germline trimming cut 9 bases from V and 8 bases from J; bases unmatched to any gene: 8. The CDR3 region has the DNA TGTGCCAGTTCTCGGACTAGCGGGATATATGAGCAGTTCTTC. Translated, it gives CASSRTSGIYEQFF.

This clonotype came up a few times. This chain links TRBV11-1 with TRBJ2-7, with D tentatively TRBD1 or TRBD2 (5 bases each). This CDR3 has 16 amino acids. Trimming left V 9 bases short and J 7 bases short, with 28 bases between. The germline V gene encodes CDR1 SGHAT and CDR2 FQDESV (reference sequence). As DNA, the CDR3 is TGTGCCAGTCACGCCTTCCGGGGCAGGCCTTCAAGGGAGCAGTACGTC. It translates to CASHAFRGRPSREQYV.

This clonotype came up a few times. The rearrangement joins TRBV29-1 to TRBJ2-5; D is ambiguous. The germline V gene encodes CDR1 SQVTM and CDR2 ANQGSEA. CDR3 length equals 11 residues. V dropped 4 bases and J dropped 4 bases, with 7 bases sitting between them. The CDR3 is CSVALGETQYF. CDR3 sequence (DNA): TGCAGCGTTGCCCTGGGAGAGACCCAGTACTTC.

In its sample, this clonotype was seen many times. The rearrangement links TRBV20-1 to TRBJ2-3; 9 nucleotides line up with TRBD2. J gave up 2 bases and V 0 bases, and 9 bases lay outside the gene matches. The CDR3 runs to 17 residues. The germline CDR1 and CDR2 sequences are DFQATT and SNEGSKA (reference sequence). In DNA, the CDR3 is TGCAGTGCTAGAGATGGGGGACTAGCCCGTCACACAGATACGCAGTATTTT. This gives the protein CSARDGGLARHTDTQYF.

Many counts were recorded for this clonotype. The CDR3, as DNA: TGTGCCAGCAGTTTTCAGGACAGGGGGCTTTTGGCTGAAGCTTTCTTT. Residues: CASSFQDRGLLAEAFF. V gene TRBV28 combines with J gene TRBJ1-1, with 11 bases matching TRBD1. J was trimmed by 6 bases and V by 3 bases; bases with no gene match: 9. The CDR3 is 16 amino acids. CDR1 and CDR2 from the germline V gene are MDHEN and SYDVKM.

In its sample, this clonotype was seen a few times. CDR3 nucleotides: TGCAGCGTTGAGGGACTAGCGGGAGATTACGAGCAGTACTTC. Translated, it gives CSVEGLAGDYEQYF. The chain has TRBV29-1 and TRBJ2-7; TRBD2 agrees at 14 bases. The V segment lost 3 bases and the J segment 4 bases; nucleotides outside the gene matches: 2. The CDR3 extends over 14 amino acids. Germline V gene sequence: CDR1 SQVTM, CDR2 ANQGSEA.

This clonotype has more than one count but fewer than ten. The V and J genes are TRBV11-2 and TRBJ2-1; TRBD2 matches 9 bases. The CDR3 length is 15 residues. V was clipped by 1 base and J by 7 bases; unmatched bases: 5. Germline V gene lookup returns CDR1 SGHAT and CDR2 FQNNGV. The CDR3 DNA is TGTGCCAGCAGCTTAGGCGGGAGGGATGGGAATGAGCAGTTCTTC. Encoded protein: CASSLGGRDGNEQFF.